The present T cell receptor (beta chain) was sequenced within a study of PD-1 blockade in classical Hodgkin lymphoma. Each patient experienced a relapse that followed autologous stem cell transplantation, and brentuximab vedotin exposure varied. Only in-frame clones appear in the TCRdb table, and some are missing; sequencing was by immunoSEQ multiplex PCR. The table shows roughly 97,000 clones, with over 80% occurring only once. The germline gives CDR1 KGHSH, CDR2 LQKENI. V gave up 1 base and J gave up 3 bases, with 10 bases separating them. The CDR3 sequence is 15 residues long. This clone has only a few counts. Antigen specificity is unknown. Study findings and constraints: Reports indicated that newly diagnosed patients had lower baseline TCR diversity than healthy donors did. Significantly greater TCR diversity emerged by C4D1 in CD4+ cells but not CD8+ cells.

The material was peripheral blood mononuclear cells (PBMCs), obtained at baseline. This clonotype was sampled from a human donor with classical Hodgkin lymphoma. The V and J genes are TRBV18 and TRBJ1-5, with D possibly matching TRBD1 (5 bases). This chain's CDR3 is CASSPQIGDNQPQHF. The CDR3 region has the DNA TGTGCCAGCTCACCACAAATAGGGGACAATCAGCCCCAGCATTTT. Based on the CDR3 plus reference TRBV18 and TRBJ1-5, the full variable domain is NAGVMQNPRHLVRRRGQEARLRCSPMKGHSHVYWYRQLPEEGLKFMVYLQKENIIDESGMPKERFSAEFPKEGPSILRIQQVVRGDSAAYFCASSPQIGDNQPQHFGDGTRLSIL.